The clone carrying this TCR beta chain was observed a few times. Its target is not known. This entry is derived from a study of response to subunit inactivated influenza vaccine. TCRdb used MiXCR to reprocess the RT-PCR reads, holding one entry per CDR3 protein. The sample gives 500,000 to 600,000 distinct CDR3 sequences, roughly 12% of which show up once; approximately 10% is in the top ten. CDR1 and CDR2 (germline): SGHDN, FVKESK. The germline V and J ends were trimmed by 1 base and 5 bases, with 14 bases remaining between them. There are 15 residues in the CDR3. Study conclusions and caveats: Seasonal influenza vaccination, on each occasion, was suggested by the authors to recruit few new T cells.

This chain links TRBV14 with TRBJ1-1, with D tentatively TRBD1 (5 bases). Specimen: PBMCs from blood, collected on the day of vaccination. The TCR originated in a man between 50 and 59 years old who received an inactivated influenza vaccine. CDR3 sequence (DNA): TGTGCCAGCAGCCAAGTACCCGGGGGGAGAACTGAAGCTTTCTTT. It translates to CASSQVPGGRTEAFF.